This entry lists 27 T cell receptor beta chains sequenced from one sample in a study of shared clonotypes between healthy human individuals. Here immunoSEQ multiplex PCR was the method, and the copy in TCRdb shows in-frame clones only, minus some. The sample contains about 2 million clones, roughly 95% of which appear only once. CD45RO-negative, CCR7-selected cells formed the naive CD8 fraction, which excluded terminally differentiated effector memory CD45RA+ cells. The sample taken for sequencing was naive CD8+ T cells sorted from blood. The receptor source for this set is a man between 18 and 35 years old in good health.

This clone showed up just once. The sample carries other DNA sequences with the same CDR3. This rearrangement joins TRBV7-3 to TRBJ2-7, with D unresolved. Deletions cut 3 bases from V and 0 bases from J, with 6 bases between. The CDR3 covers 13 residues. The germline gives CDR1 SGHTA, CDR2 FQGTGA. The CDR3 region has the DNA TGTGCCAGCAGCTTGGACGTCTCCTACGAGCAGTACTTC. Protein product: CASSLDVSYEQYF.

The V gene is TRBV6-5, the J gene TRBJ1-1; tentatively, D is TRBD1 (6 bases). Trimming pared 6 bases from V and 10 bases from J, leaving 18 bases between. The germline V gene encodes CDR1 MNHEY and CDR2 SVGAGI. The CDR3 spans 13 residues. In DNA form, the CDR3 reads TGTGCCAGCAGAACCCCGGACAGATCTCTAGCTTTCTTT. Protein sequence: CASRTPDRSLAFF.

This chain connects TRBV7-9 to TRBJ2-1; 10 bases agree with TRBD2. Germline CDR1 and CDR2: SEHNR and FQNEAQ (reference sequence). V was clipped by 2 bases and J by 5 bases; unmatched bases: 3. The CDR3 covers 15 residues. DNA of the CDR3: TGTGCCAGCAGCTTACAGCTAGCGGGGGACAATGAGCAGTTCTTC. Protein product: CASSLQLAGDNEQFF.

The chain employs TRBV9 and TRBJ2-7; 8 bases map to TRBD2. Unmatched junction bases numbered 1, after V lost 3 bases and J lost 5 bases. CDR1 and CDR2 from the germline V gene are SGDLS and YYNGEE. The CDR3 totals 12 residues. CDR3 protein: CASSAGGDEQYF. The CDR3 DNA sequence: TGTGCCAGCAGCGCCGGGGGGGACGAGCAGTACTTC.

The chain uses TRBV20-1 and TRBJ1-6; D remains unclear. Germline CDR1 reads DFQATT; CDR2 reads SNEGSKA (reference sequence). V was cut by 3 bases and J by 10 bases, with 7 bases left in between. CDR3 length equals 11 residues. The CDR3 here is CSASGESPLHF. CDR3 sequence (DNA): TGCAGTGCTAGCGGTGAATCACCCCTCCACTTT.

The J gene is TRBJ2-3, the V gene TRBV29-1, with D possibly being TRBD1 or TRBD2 (5 bases each). The CDR3 is 11 residues long. Germline V CDR1 and CDR2: SQVTM, ANQGSEA. This CDR3 is CAAGATDTQYF. CDR3 bases: TGCGCCGCCGGGGCCACAGATACGCAGTATTTT.

The chain has TRBV7-9 and TRBJ2-5; D not resolved. Germline CDR1 reads SEHNR; CDR2 reads FQNEAQ (reference sequence). The CDR3 has 13 amino acids. Between the trimmed V and J ends, which lost 0 bases and 7 bases, there was a span of 9 bases. In DNA, the CDR3 is TGTGCCAGCAGCTTAGCGGCGTACGTGACCCAGTACTTC. It specifies CASSLAAYVTQYF. The whole variable domain, remainder taken from reference TRBV7-9 and TRBJ2-5, is DTGVSQNPRHKITKRGQNVTFRCDPISEHNRLYWYRQTLGQGPEFLTYFQNEAQLEKSRLLSDRFSAERPKGSFSTLEIQRTEQGDSAMYLCASSLAAYVTQYFGPGTRLLVL.

The V and J genes are TRBV7-9 and TRBJ2-7; D might be TRBD1 or TRBD2, each matching 5 bases. Germline V gene lookup returns CDR1 SEHNR and CDR2 FQNEAQ (reference sequence). V was pared by 7 bases and J by 6 bases, with 16 bases between. This CDR3 spans 13 amino acids. CDR3 sequence reads: CASTTVGAGEQYF. The CDR3 DNA follows: TGTGCCAGCACTACCGTCGGGGCGGGCGAGCAGTACTTC.

The chain recombines TRBV15 with TRBJ2-5; D might be TRBD2 (6 bases). CDR1 and CDR2 from the germline V gene are LNHNV and YYDKDF (reference sequence). There are 13 residues in the CDR3. The V end lost 3 bases, the J end lost 5 bases, and 10 bases lay between the germline ends. The CDR3 here is CATSSGGEETQYF. The CDR3 region has the DNA TGTGCCACCAGCAGCGGAGGGGAGGAGACCCAGTACTTC. Based on the CDR3 plus reference TRBV15 and TRBJ2-5, the full variable domain is DAMVIQNPRYQVTQFGKPVTLSCSQTLNHNVMYWYQQKSSQAPKLLFHYYDKDFNNEADTPDNFQSRRPNTSFCFLDIRSPGLGDTAMYLCATSSGGEETQYFGPGTRLLVL.

This chain joins TRBV19 and TRBJ2-7, with D perhaps matching TRBD2 (7 bases). In germline, CDR1 is LNHDA, CDR2 SQIVND (reference sequence). V was cut by 10 bases and J by 2 bases, with 12 bases left in between. The CDR3 extends over 12 amino acids. CDR3 nucleotides: TGTGCCACCTCCGGGGGGCCCTACGAGCAGTACTTC. Protein product: CATSGGPYEQYF.

This chain joins TRBV6-5 and TRBJ1-4, with D perhaps matching TRBD1 (5 bases). Germline V CDR1 and CDR2: MNHEY, SVGAGI. The length of the CDR3 is 15 residues. Trimming took off 2 bases at V and 8 bases at J, with 15 bases between the two ends. The CDR3 sequence: CASSYGIGVGEKLFF. In DNA, the CDR3 is TGTGCCAGCAGTTACGGGATAGGGGTGGGCGAAAAACTGTTTTTT.

V and J are TRBV13 and TRBJ1-4; D is unclear. With 6 bases removed from V and 8 bases from J, the gap between germline ends came to 10 bases. This CDR3 is 12 amino acids long. Germline assignment: CDR1 PRHDT and CDR2 FYEKMQ (reference sequence). The CDR3 DNA sequence: TGTGCCAGCAGTTCCCCCGGCGAAAAACTGTTTTTT. Its translation is CASSSPGEKLFF. The variable domain in full, with the rest retrieved from reference TRBV13 and TRBJ1-4, is AAGVIQSPRHLIKEKRETATLKCYPIPRHDTVYWYQQGPGQDPQFLISFYEKMQSDKGSIPDRFSAQQFSDYHSELNMSSLELGDSALYFCASSSPGEKLFFGSGTQLSVL.

As regards this clone: The junction departs from the called germline gene at one end, perhaps through a read error. The rearrangement joins TRBV25-1 to TRBJ1-2; possibly TRBD1 for D (5 bases). Germline CDR1 reads MGHDK; CDR2 reads SYGVNS. This CDR3 region has 14 residues. The CDR3 coding sequence is TGTGCCAGCGGTGAAGGGACGGGGGACTATGGCTACACCTTC. Translated: CASGEGTGDYGYTF.

J is TRBJ2-3 and V is TRBV4-1, with D unresolved. The germline CDR1 and CDR2 sequences are MGHRA and YSYEKL. Deletions cut 3 bases from V and 0 bases from J, with 7 bases between. The CDR3 length is 14 residues. The CDR3 coding sequence is TGCGCCAGCAGCCATTCAACTAGCACAGATACGCAGTATTTT. Its protein product is CASSHSTSTDTQYF.

This clone came up once. The chain uses TRBV4-1 and TRBJ2-7; 8 nucleotides match TRBD2. V dropped 8 bases and J dropped 3; count of bases not matched to a gene: 24. CDR3 size: 19 residues. Germline CDR1 reads MGHRA; CDR2 reads YSYEKL. The CDR3 here is CASGPGSHISGTSFYEQYF. The CDR3 nucleotides read TGCGCCAGCGGCCCGGGGAGCCACATTTCCGGGACTAGTTTCTACGAGCAGTACTTC.

CDR3 sequence: CASSFGLGTYNEQFF. The CDR3 DNA is TGTGCCAGCAGCTTCGGACTCGGAACCTACAATGAGCAGTTCTTC. The J gene is TRBJ2-1, the V gene TRBV7-9, with D maybe TRBD2 (5 bases). CDR1 is SEHNR and CDR2 is FQNEAQ in the germline V gene (reference sequence). V was shortened by 3 bases and J by 2 bases, with 11 bases between the two germline ends. The CDR3 extends over 15 amino acids.

V and J are TRBV5-1 and TRBJ2-7, with D possibly being TRBD1 (5 bases). The germline CDR1 and CDR2 sequences are SGHRS and YFSETQ. The CDR3 is made up of 13 amino acids. Trimming took off 4 bases at V and 2 bases at J, with 10 bases between the two ends. CDR3 sequence: CASSQGTPYEQYF. For the CDR3, the DNA is TGCGCCAGCAGCCAGGGTACTCCCTACGAGCAGTACTTC.

The rearrangement links TRBV2 to TRBJ2-5; unclear D gene. Germline V gene sequence: CDR1 SNHLY, CDR2 FYNNEI. The CDR3 contains 11 residues. Between the trimmed V and J ends, which lost 8 bases and 10 bases, there was a span of 14 bases. CDR3 sequence reads: CASLGPLDQYF. The CDR3 DNA sequence: TGTGCCAGCCTGGGCCCTCTCGACCAGTACTTC.

V and J are TRBV6-1 and TRBJ2-3, with TRBD2 as a possible D gene (7 bases). V lost 1 base, J lost 3 bases, and 17 bases lay in between. This CDR3 is 17 amino acids long. Germline-derived CDR1 and CDR2 are MNHNS and SASEGT. DNA for the CDR3: TGTGCCAGCAGTGAAGATCGCCCAGCGGGGACAACAGATACGCAGTATTTT. It translates to CASSEDRPAGTTDTQYF.

The chain combines TRBV11-2 with TRBJ2-1; 15 bases are a match to TRBD2. Germline-derived CDR1 and CDR2 are SGHAT and FQNNGV. The ends lost 2 bases at V and 4 bases at J; junction bases unmatched: 3. The CDR3 is 17 residues long. The chain's CDR3 is CASSLRGLAGGYNEQFF. Written as DNA, the CDR3 is TGTGCCAGCAGCTTACGGGGACTAGCGGGGGGTTACAATGAGCAGTTCTTC. Looking up the rest from reference TRBV11-2 and TRBJ2-1 gives the full variable domain: EAGVAQSPRYKIIEKRQSVAFWCNPISGHATLYWYQQILGQGPKLLIQFQNNGVVDDSQLPKDRFSAERLKGVDSTLKIQPAKLEDSAVYLCASSLRGLAGGYNEQFFGPGTRLTVL.

In regard to this clone: Other DNA sequences in this sample translate to the same CDR3. The chain links TRBV19 to TRBJ2-7, with a tentative D call TRBD2 (6 bases). CDR1 is LNHDA, CDR2 SQIVND, per germline (reference sequence). The CDR3 covers 13 residues. Deletions cut 3 bases from V and 4 bases from J, with 10 bases between. CDR3 bases: TGTGCCAGTAGTATCGGGGGAGATTACGAGCAGTACTTC. Protein sequence: CASSIGGDYEQYF.

The chain recombines TRBV5-6 with TRBJ1-1; 9 positions agree with TRBD1. Germline V gives CDR1 SGHDT, CDR2 YYEEEE. This CDR3 is 14 amino acids long. Trimming at V came to 4 bases and at J to 5 bases, leaving 6 bases not matched to a gene. Here the CDR3 reads CASSQGTGYTEAFF. The CDR3 region has the DNA TGTGCCAGCAGCCAAGGGACAGGGTATACTGAAGCTTTCTTT.

This chain links TRBV4-1 with TRBJ2-7, with TRBD1 as a possible D gene (7 bases). Germline CDR1 reads MGHRA; CDR2 reads YSYEKL. The germline V and J ends were trimmed by 1 base and 6 bases, with 13 bases remaining between them. The CDR3 contains 14 residues. The CDR3: CASSQARGVGEQYF. The CDR3 bases are TGCGCCAGCAGCCAAGCCAGGGGGGTAGGCGAGCAGTACTTC.

The V and J genes are TRBV15 and TRBJ1-1; D unclear. The germline V gene encodes CDR1 LNHNV and CDR2 YYDKDF (reference sequence). Trimming pared 0 bases from V and 12 bases from J, leaving 11 bases between. The CDR3 is made up of 12 amino acids. The CDR3 region is CATSRDKGRTFF. The CDR3 DNA sequence: TGTGCCACCAGCAGAGATAAGGGAAGAACTTTCTTT.

The chain joins TRBV27 to TRBJ2-1; D possibly corresponds to TRBD2 (7 bases). The CDR3 consists of 16 residues. Per the germline V gene, CDR1 is MNHEY and CDR2 is SMNVEV (reference sequence). V was cut by 4 bases and J by 0 bases, with 13 bases left in between. CDR3 in DNA: TGTGCCAGCAGTTCCCTGGGAGGGGGCTCCTACAATGAGCAGTTCTTC. It codes for CASSSLGGGSYNEQFF.

This chain links TRBV9 with TRBJ2-3; 9 nucleotides match TRBD2. Per the germline V gene, CDR1 is SGDLS and CDR2 is YYNGEE. The CDR3 loop spans 15 amino acids. J gave up 5 bases and V 0 bases, and 4 bases lay outside the gene matches. CDR3 bases: TGTGCCAGCAGCGTAGGTGGGACTAGCCAAGATACGCAGTATTTT. Translation gives CASSVGGTSQDTQYF.

The V gene is TRBV7-9, the J gene TRBJ2-7, with D unclear. The CDR3 extends over 13 amino acids. Looked up from germline, CDR1 is SEHNR and CDR2 is FQNEAQ (reference sequence). The germline V and J ends were trimmed by 7 bases and 3 bases, with 13 bases remaining between them. The CDR3 coding sequence is TGTGCCAGCACGCCGGGCCTCCGCTACGAGCAGTACTTC. Translated, it gives CASTPGLRYEQYF.